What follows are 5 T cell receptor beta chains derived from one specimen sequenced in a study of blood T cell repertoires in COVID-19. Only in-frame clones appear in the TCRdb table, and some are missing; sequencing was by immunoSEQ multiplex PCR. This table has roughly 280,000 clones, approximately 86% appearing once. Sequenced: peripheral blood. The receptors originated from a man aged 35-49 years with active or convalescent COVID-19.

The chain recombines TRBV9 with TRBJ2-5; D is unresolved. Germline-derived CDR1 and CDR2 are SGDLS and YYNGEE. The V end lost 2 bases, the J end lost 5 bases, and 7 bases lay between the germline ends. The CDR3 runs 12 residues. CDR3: CASSVRMETQYF. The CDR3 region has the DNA TGTGCCAGCAGCGTGAGGATGGAGACCCAGTACTTC. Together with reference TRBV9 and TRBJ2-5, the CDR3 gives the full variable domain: DSGVTQTPKHLITATGQRVTLRCSPRSGDLSVYWYQQSLDQGLQFLIQYYNGEERAKGNILERFSAQQFPDLHSELNLSSLELGDSALYFCASSVRMETQYFGPGTRLLVL.

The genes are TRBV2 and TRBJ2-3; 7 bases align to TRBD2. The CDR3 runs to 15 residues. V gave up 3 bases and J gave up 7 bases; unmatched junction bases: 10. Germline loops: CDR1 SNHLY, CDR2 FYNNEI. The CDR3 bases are TGTGCCAGCAGTGACGCTAGCGGCTACCCTAATACGCAGTATTTT. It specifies CASSDASGYPNTQYF. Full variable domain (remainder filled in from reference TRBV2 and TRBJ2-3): EPEVTQTPSHQVTQMGQEVILRCVPISNHLYFYWYRQILGQKVEFLVSFYNNEISEKSEIFDDQFSVERPDGSNFTLKIRSTKLEDSAMYFCASSDASGYPNTQYFGPGTRLTVL.

Here the CDR3 DNA reads TGTGCCAGCAGTTACGACAGGACTGAAGCTTTCTTT. Its translation is CASSYDRTEAFF. This chain links TRBV6-5 with TRBJ1-1; the D gene is possibly TRBD1 (6 bases). The CDR3 totals 12 residues. Germline CDR1 and CDR2: MNHEY and SVGAGI. V dropped 2 bases and J dropped 5 bases, with 6 bases sitting between them.

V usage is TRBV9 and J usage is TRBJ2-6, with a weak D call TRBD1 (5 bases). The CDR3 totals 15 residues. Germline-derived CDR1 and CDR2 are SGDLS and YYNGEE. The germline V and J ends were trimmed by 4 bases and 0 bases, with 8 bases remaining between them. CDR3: CASSPQGSGANVLTF. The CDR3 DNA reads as TGTGCCAGCAGCCCGCAGGGCTCTGGGGCCAACGTCCTGACTTTC.

The CDR3 DNA follows: TGTGCCAGCAGTTCAGACACACCTTCATGGGAGTTCTTC. This encodes CASSSDTPSWEFF. V and J are TRBV28 and TRBJ2-1; D is uncertain. V was cut by 4 bases and J by 14 bases, with 18 bases left in between. The CDR3 has 13 amino acids. The germline V gene encodes CDR1 MDHEN and CDR2 SYDVKM.